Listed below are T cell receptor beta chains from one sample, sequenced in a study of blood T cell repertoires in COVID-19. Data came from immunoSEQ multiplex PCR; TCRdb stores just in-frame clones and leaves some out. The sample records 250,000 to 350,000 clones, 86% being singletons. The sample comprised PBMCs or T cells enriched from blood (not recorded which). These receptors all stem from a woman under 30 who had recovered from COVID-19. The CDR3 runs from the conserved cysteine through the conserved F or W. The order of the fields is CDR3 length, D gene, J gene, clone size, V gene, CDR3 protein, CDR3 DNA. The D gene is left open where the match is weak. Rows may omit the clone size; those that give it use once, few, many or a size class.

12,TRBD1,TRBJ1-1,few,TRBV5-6,CASSSGGTEAFF,TGTGCCAGCAGCTCAGGGGGCACTGAAGCTTTCTTT
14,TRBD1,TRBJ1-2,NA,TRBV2,CASRDRARNYGYTF,TGTGCCAGCAGGGACAGGGCGAGAAACTATGGCTACACCTTC
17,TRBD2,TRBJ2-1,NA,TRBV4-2,CASSLTPLAESYNEQFF,TGTGCCAGCAGCCTTACCCCGCTAGCGGAATCCTACAATGAGCAGTTCTTC
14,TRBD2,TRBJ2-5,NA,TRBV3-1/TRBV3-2,CASSPSGGPETQYF,TGTGCCAGCAGTCCTAGCGGGGGCCCAGAGACCCAGTACTTC
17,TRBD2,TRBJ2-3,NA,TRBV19,CASSPTFSGGGSDTQYF,TGTGCCAGTAGTCCAACATTTAGCGGGGGCGGGTCAGATACGCAGTATTTT
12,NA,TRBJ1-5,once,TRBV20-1,CSASSENQPQHF,TGCAGTGCTAGTTCGGAGAATCAGCCCCAGCATTTT
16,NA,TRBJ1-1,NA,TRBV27,CASSLYPGYGNTEAFF,TGTGCCAGCAGTTTATACCCAGGGTACGGGAACACTGAAGCTTTCTTT
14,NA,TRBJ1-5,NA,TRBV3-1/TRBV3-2,CASSQVHRGQPQHF,TGTGCCAGCAGCCAAGTACACCGGGGTCAGCCCCAGCATTTT
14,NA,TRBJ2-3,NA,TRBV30,CAWSVHRFTDTQYF,TGTGCCTGGAGTGTACATCGATTCACAGATACGCAGTATTTT
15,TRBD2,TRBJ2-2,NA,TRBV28,CASRKRESLNGELFF,TGTGCCAGCAGGAAGCGGGAGTCCCTGAACGGGGAGCTGTTTTTT
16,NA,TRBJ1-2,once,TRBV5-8,CASSFRGGRTDYGYTF,TGTGCCAGCAGCTTCCGGGGGGGCAGGACGGATTATGGCTACACCTTC
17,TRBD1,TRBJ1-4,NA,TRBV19,CAASDRGLLGANEKLFF,TGTGCCGCCTCGGACAGGGGGCTTCTTGGTGCTAATGAAAAACTGTTTTTT
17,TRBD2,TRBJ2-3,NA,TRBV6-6,CASSLRAGDPYRDTQYF,TGTGCCAGCAGTCTCCGCGCGGGGGACCCCTATCGGGATACGCAGTATTTT
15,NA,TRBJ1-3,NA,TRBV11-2,CASSLGVSSGNTIYF,TGTGCCAGCAGCTTAGGAGTGTCCTCTGGAAACACCATATATTTT
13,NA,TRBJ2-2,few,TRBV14,CASSSIRVGELFF,TGTGCCAGCAGCTCCATCAGGGTTGGTGAGCTGTTTTTT
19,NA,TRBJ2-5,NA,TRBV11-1,CASSLAFQFAASDQETQYF,TGTGCCAGCAGCTTAGCGTTTCAGTTTGCGGCCAGCGACCAAGAGACCCAGTACTTC
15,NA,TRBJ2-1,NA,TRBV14,CASSPRVSGYNEQFF,TGTGCCAGCAGCCCCCGGGTTAGCGGCTACAATGAGCAGTTCTTC
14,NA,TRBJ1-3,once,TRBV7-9,CASSLGQGGNTIYF,TGTGCCAGCAGCTTAGGCCAGGGCGGAAACACCATATATTTT
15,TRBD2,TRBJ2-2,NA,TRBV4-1,CASSQSGGGAGELFF,TGCGCCAGCAGCCAAAGCGGGGGAGGAGCCGGGGAGCTGTTTTTT
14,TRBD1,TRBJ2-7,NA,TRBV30,CAWSAGQGIYEQYF,TGTGCCTGGAGTGCCGGACAGGGAATCTACGAGCAGTACTTC
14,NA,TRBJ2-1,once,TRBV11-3,CASSPMGANNEQFF,TGTGCCAGCAGCCCGATGGGAGCAAACAATGAGCAGTTCTTC
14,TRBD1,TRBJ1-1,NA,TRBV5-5,CASSLQGGNTEAFF,TGTGCCAGCAGCTTACAGGGGGGGAACACTGAAGCTTTCTTT
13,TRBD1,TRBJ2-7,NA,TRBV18,CASADRGPHEQYF,TGTGCCAGCGCGGACAGGGGGCCCCACGAGCAGTACTTC
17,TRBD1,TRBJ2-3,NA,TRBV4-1,CASSLQTGGVGTDTQYF,TGCGCCAGCAGCCTTCAAACAGGGGGCGTCGGCACAGATACGCAGTATTTT
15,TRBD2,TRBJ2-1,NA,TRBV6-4,CASSEGLAGDNEQFF,TGTGCCAGCAGTGAAGGACTAGCGGGAGACAATGAGCAGTTCTTC
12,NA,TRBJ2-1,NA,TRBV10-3,CAIRSVYNEQFF,TGTGCCATCAGGAGCGTATACAATGAGCAGTTCTTC
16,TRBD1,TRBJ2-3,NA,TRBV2,CASRDKRTGAPDTQYF,TGTGCCAGCAGGGATAAAAGGACAGGGGCCCCAGATACGCAGTATTTT
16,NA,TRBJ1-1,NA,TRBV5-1,CASSPGSTGGNTEAFF,TGCGCCAGCAGCCCGGGGTCGACAGGAGGGAACACTGAAGCTTTCTTT
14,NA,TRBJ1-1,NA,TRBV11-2,CASSLASRGTEAFF,TGTGCCAGCAGCTTAGCTTCCAGGGGTACTGAAGCTTTCTTT
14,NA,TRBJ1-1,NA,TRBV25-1,CASSPLGGSNEAFF,TGTGCCAGCAGTCCCCTGGGGGGGTCTAATGAAGCTTTCTTT
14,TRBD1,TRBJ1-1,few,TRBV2,CASSRDRVNTEAFF,TGTGCCAGCAGTAGGGACAGGGTGAACACTGAAGCTTTCTTT
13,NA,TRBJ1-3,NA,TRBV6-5,CASRPGSENTIYF,TGTGCCAGCAGGCCCGGGTCTGAGAACACCATATATTTT
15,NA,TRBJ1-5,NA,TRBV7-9,CASSLGRGSNQPQHF,TGTGCCAGCAGCCTGGGGAGGGGATCCAATCAGCCCCAGCATTTT
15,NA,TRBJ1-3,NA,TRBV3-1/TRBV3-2,CASSPGRGAGNTIYF,TGTGCCAGCAGCCCAGGCCGGGGGGCGGGGAACACCATATATTTT
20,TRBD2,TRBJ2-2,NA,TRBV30,CAWRTQPGAGVRPNTGELFF,TGTGCCTGGAGAACTCAACCCGGCGCGGGGGTACGTCCGAACACCGGGGAGCTGTTTTTT
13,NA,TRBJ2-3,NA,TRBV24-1,CATSATQGDTQYF,TGTGCCACCAGTGCCACACAGGGAGATACGCAGTATTTT
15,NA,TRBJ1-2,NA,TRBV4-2,CASSQAGDGEYGYTF,TGTGCCAGCAGCCAAGCAGGGGACGGGGAGTATGGCTACACCTTC
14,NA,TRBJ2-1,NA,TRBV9,CASSPSGNYNEQFF,TGTGCCAGCAGCCCCTCAGGGAACTACAATGAGCAGTTCTTC
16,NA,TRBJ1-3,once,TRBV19,CASSIDGSSDGNTIYF,TGTGCCAGTAGTATAGATGGGAGCAGCGACGGAAACACCATATATTTT
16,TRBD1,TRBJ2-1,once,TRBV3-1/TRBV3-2,CASSQVGQGTHNEQFF,TGTGCCAGCAGCCAAGTAGGACAGGGGACACACAATGAGCAGTTCTTC
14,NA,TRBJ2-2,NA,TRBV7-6,CASSLGTSTGELFF,TGTGCCAGCAGCTTAGGGACAAGCACCGGGGAGCTGTTTTTT
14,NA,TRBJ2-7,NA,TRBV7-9,CASSSGTYNYEQYF,TGTGCCAGCAGCTCCGGGACATACAATTACGAGCAGTACTTC
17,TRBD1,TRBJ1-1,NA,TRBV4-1,CASSHPGTGDVNTEAFF,TGCGCCAGCAGCCATCCAGGGACAGGCGACGTGAACACTGAAGCTTTCTTT
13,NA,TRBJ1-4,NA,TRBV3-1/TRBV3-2,CASSPGATITLFF,TGTGCCAGCAGCCCAGGGGCCACCATTACCCTGTTTTTT